This TCR beta chain was identified in a study of blood T cell repertoires in COVID-19. The wider study: From the United States, Italy and Spain came samples of acute and convalescent COVID-19. T cells, B-cell-depleted T cells, or PBMCs supplied cDNA or gDNA.

In the study's own analysis: Reference gene primer amplification yielded estimated nucleated cell counts. Sequencing was performed with immunoSEQ multiplex PCR; in TCRdb, only in-frame clones are kept and a portion is missing. V and J calls and clone size are copied from that table; D and trimming were computed from the DNA. The sample shows nearly 350,000 clones, roughly 89% of them seen only once. The junction had 7 bases not matched to a gene; V was cut back by 0 bases and J by 5 bases. This CDR3 is 16 amino acids long. CDR1 is SGHNT, CDR2 YENEEA, per germline. The rearrangement links TRBV11-3 to TRBJ2-5; 9 bases align to TRBD2. The sequence was collected from a woman under 30 who had recovered from COVID-19. Sequencing input: peripheral blood. The CDR3 DNA reads TGTGCCAGCAGCTTAGATGGTAGCGGGAGCTTCGAGACCCAGTACTTC. Translated: CASSLDGSGSFETQYF. Full variable domain (remainder filled in from reference TRBV11-3 and TRBJ2-5): EAGVVQSPRYKIIEKKQPVAFWCNPISGHNTLYWYLQNLGQGPELLIRYENEEAVDDSQLPKDRFSAERLKGVDSTLKIQPAELGDSAVYLCASSLDGSGSFETQYFGPGTRLLVL.